Listed below are T cell receptor beta chains from one sample, sequenced in a study of T cell responses to AZD1222 COVID-19 vaccine. Data came from immunoSEQ multiplex PCR; TCRdb stores just in-frame clones and leaves some out. The table includes about 75,000 clones, about nine tenths detected once. The material was peripheral blood, obtained 28 days after the second dose of the MenACWY control vaccine. These receptors originate from an adult who received the MenACWY meningococcal vaccine as a control. Each CDR3 is given without its conserved first and last residue.

v_call	cdr3_length	j_call	cdr3_aa
TRBV3-1/TRBV3-2	10	TRBJ1-1	ASSLTGIQAF
TRBV14	12	TRBJ2-1	ASSLRGTGNEQF
TRBV24-1	10	TRBJ1-5	ATRDRGSPQH
TRBV7-9	12	TRBJ1-3	ASNLDRDGNTIY
TRBV7-2	13	TRBJ1-2	ASTLGTGPNYGYT
TRBV11-3	16	TRBJ1-3	ASSFLQGRYVSGNTIY
TRBV4-2	12	TRBJ2-7	ASSQGTQGYEQY
TRBV7-3	13	TRBJ1-1	ASSPGTNMNTEAF
TRBV7-8	13	TRBJ2-2	ASRPDRGNTGELF
TRBV14	13	TRBJ2-1	ASSQNNGGMSEQF
TRBV5-1	12	TRBJ1-4	ASSFGTGNEKLF
TRBV10-3	10	TRBJ2-7	ALGGGSNEQY
TRBV4-1	13	TRBJ1-6	ASSQSQGAPSPLH